This TCR beta chain is drawn from a study of blood T cells in healthy people across ages. Each donor gave about 9.3 milliliters of peripheral blood. Together with a sample-barcoded 5' primer, a J-beta primer mix was included in a second PCR lasting roughly 6 to 12 cycles. TCRdb re-called the 5' RACE reads through MiXCR, storing one row per CDR3 protein. The data show over 500,000 distinct CDR3 sequences, more than 45% seen once. This CDR3 region has 17 residues. Trimming pared 2 bases from V and 0 bases from J, leaving 19 bases between. In germline, CDR1 is SQVTM, CDR2 ANQGSEA. The material sequenced was blood. The receptor was derived from a woman of 80 years or more in good health. The chain uses TRBV29-1 and TRBJ1-1, with a weak D call TRBD1 (6 bases). CDR3 protein: CSVERGGLPRMNTEAFF. For the CDR3, the DNA is TGCAGCGTTGAAAGAGGGGGTCTTCCTAGAATGAACACTGAAGCTTTCTTT.